This entry is about one T cell receptor (beta chain). Its antigen is not known. Library preparation for TCR beta used quantitative 5'-RACE with molecular barcodes. TCRdb re-called the 5' RACE reads through MiXCR, storing one row per CDR3 protein. This table has fewer than 400,000 distinct CDR3 sequences, 8% appearing once. The data belong to a study of CD8 T cells in ankylosing spondylitis. General study points: Clones linked to disease, bearing a CD8+ phenotype, were relatively rare in peripheral blood. Reactive arthritis synovial fluid and blood previously showed some of these motif variants. Disease-linked clones reportedly concentrated significantly in matched ankylosing spondylitis synovial fluid. Several highly homologous variants formed a TCR beta motif that appeared characteristic of ankylosing spondylitis blood.

This clonotype was sampled from a male donor with ankylosing spondylitis. The specimen was blood, either unsorted or a sorted T cell fraction (not recorded which).

The CDR3 DNA follows: TGCGCCAGCAGCCGATCCACAGCTACCCAAGAGACCCAGTACTTC. As protein: CASSRSTATQETQYF. The rearrangement links TRBV4-1 to TRBJ2-5; D call uncertain. CDR3 size: 15 residues. The ends were cut back, 4 bases at V and 1 base at J, with 13 bases in the middle. Germline V gives CDR1 MGHRA, CDR2 YSYEKL.